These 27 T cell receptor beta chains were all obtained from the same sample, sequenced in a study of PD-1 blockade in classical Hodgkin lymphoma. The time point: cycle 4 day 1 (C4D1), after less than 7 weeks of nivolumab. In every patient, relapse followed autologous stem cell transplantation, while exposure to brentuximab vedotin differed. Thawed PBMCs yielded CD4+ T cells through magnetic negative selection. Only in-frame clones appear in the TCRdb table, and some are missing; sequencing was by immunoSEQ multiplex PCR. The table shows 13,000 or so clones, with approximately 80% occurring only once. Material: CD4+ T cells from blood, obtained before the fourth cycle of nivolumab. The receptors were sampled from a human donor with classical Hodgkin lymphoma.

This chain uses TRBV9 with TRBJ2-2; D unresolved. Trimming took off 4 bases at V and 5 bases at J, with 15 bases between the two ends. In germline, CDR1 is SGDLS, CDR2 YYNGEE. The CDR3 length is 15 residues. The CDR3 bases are TGTGCCAGCAGCCCTTTACCGACCAGAACCGGGGAGCTGTTTTTT. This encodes CASSPLPTRTGELFF.

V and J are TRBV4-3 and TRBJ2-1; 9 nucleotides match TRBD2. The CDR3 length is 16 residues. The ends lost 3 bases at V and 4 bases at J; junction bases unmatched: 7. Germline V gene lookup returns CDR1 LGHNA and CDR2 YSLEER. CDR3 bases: TGCGCCAGCAGCCAGCCCGGGACTAGCAGATACAATGAGCAGTTCTTC. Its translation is CASSQPGTSRYNEQFF.

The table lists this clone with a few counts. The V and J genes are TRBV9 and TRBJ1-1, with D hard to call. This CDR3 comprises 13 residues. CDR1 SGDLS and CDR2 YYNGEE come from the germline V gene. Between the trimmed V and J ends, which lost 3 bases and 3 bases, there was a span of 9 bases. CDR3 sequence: CASSEDFDTEAFF. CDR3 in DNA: TGTGCCAGCAGCGAGGACTTCGACACTGAAGCTTTCTTT.

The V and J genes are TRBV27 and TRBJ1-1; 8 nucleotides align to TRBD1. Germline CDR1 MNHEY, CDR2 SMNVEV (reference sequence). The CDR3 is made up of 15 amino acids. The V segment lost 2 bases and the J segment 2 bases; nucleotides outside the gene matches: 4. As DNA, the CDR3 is TGTGCCAGCAGTTTAACAGGGGGGTTTAACACTGAAGCTTTCTTT. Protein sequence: CASSLTGGFNTEAFF.

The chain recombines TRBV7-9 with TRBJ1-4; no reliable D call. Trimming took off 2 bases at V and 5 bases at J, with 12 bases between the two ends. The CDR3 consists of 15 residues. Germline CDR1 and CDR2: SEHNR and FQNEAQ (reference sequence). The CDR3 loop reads CASSLRQERNEKLFF. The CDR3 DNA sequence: TGTGCCAGCAGCTTAAGGCAGGAACGGAATGAAAAACTGTTTTTT.

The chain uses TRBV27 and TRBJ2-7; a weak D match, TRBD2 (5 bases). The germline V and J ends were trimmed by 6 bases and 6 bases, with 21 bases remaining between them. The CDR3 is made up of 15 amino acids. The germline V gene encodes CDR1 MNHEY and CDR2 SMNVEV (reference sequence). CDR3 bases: TGTGCCAGCAGCCTCGAGGGCGCGTTGCCGGGCGAGCAGTACTTC. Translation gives CASSLEGALPGEQYF.

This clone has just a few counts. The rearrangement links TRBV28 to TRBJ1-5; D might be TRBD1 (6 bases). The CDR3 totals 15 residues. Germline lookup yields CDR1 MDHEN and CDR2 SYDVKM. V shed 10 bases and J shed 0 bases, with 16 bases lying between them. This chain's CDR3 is CATLDSPYSNQPQHF. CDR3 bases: TGTGCCACCCTGGACAGTCCTTATAGCAATCAGCCCCAGCATTTT.

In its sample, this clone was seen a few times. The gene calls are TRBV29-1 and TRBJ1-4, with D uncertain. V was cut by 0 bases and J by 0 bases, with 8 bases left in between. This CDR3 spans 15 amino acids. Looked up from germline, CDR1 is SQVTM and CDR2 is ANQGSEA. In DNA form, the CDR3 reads TGCAGCGTTGAAGATCAACCTGCAACTAATGAAAAACTGTTTTTT. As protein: CSVEDQPATNEKLFF.

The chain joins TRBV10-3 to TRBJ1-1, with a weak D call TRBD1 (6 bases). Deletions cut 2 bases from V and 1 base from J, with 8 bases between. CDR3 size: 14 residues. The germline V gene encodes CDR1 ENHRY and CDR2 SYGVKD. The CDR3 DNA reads TGTGCCATCAGTGAGACAGGGAGGAACACTGAAGCTTTCTTT. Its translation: CAISETGRNTEAFF.

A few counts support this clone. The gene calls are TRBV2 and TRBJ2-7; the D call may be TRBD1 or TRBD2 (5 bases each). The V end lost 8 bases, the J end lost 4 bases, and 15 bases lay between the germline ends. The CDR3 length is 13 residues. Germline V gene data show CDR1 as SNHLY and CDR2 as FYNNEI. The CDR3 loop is CASLRDRTYEQYF. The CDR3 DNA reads TGTGCCAGCCTCCGGGACCGAACTTACGAGCAGTACTTC.

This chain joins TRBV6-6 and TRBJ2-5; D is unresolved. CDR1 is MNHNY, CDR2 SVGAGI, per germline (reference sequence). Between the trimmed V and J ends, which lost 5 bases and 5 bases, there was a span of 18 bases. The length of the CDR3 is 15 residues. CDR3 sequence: CASSTWKGSMETQYF. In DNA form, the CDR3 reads TGTGCCAGCAGTACTTGGAAGGGTAGTATGGAGACCCAGTACTTC.

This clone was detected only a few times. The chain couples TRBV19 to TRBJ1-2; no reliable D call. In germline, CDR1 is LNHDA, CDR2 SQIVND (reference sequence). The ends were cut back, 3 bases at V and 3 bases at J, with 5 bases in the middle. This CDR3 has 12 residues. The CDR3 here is CASSITDYGYTF. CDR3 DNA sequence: TGTGCCAGTAGTATTACAGACTATGGCTACACCTTC.

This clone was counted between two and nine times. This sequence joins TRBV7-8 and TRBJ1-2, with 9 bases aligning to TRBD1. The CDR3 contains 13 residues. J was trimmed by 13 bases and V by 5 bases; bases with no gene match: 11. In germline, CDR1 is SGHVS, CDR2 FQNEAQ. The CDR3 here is CASSEPGQGKCTF. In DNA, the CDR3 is TGTGCCAGCAGCGAGCCGGGACAGGGAAAGTGCACCTTC.

In nucleotides, the CDR3 is TGTGCCAGCAGACCACCGGGGGGGAACACCGGGGAGCTGTTTTTT. Translating it yields CASRPPGGNTGELFF. The rearrangement joins TRBV7-3 to TRBJ2-2, with TRBD2 identical over 7 bases. Trimming took 6 bases from V and 1 from J; bases not matched to a gene: 5. Germline lookup yields CDR1 SGHTA and CDR2 FQGTGA. The CDR3 is made up of 15 amino acids. Combining the CDR3 with reference TRBV7-3 and TRBJ2-2 gives the whole variable domain GAGVSQTPSNKVTEKGKYVELRCDPISGHTALYWYRQSLGQGPEFLIYFQGTGAADDSGLPNDRFFAVRPEGSVSTLKIQRTERGDSAVYLCASRPPGGNTGELFFGEGSRLTVL.

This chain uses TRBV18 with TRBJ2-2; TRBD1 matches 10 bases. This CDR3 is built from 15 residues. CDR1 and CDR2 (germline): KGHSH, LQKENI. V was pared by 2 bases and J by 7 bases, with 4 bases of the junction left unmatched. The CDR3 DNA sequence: TGTGCCAGCTCACCAGGGACAGGGGAGGGCGGGGAGCTGTTTTTT. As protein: CASSPGTGEGGELFF.

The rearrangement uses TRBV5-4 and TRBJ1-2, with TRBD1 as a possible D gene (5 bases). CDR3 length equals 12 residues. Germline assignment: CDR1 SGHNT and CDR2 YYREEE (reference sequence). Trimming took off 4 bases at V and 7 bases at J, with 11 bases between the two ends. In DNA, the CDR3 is TGTGCCAGCAGCCCCCAGGGTCGTGGCTACACCTTC. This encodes CASSPQGRGYTF.

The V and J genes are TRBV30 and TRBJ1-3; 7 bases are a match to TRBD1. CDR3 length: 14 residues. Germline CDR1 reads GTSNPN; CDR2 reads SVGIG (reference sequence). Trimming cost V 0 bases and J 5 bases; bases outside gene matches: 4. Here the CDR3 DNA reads TGTGCCTGGAGTGTTGACAGGGAGAGAAACACCATATATTTT. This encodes CAWSVDRERNTIYF.

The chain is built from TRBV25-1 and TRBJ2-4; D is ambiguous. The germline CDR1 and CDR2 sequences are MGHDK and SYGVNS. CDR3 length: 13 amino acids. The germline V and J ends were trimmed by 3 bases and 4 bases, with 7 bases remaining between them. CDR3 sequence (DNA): TGTGCCAGCAGTGACTTGGGGAAAAACATTCAGTACTTC. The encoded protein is CASSDLGKNIQYF.

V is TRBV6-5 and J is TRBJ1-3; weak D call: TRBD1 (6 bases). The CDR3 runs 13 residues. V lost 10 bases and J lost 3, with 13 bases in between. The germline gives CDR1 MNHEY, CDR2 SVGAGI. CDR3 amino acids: CATRRTVGNTIYF. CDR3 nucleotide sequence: TGTGCCACTCGACGGACAGTTGGAAACACCATATATTTT.

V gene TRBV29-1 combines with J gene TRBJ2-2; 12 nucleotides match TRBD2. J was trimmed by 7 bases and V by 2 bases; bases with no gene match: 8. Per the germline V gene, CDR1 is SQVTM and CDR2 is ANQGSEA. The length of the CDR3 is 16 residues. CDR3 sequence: CSVETTSGGRYGELFF. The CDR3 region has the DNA TGCAGCGTTGAAACGACTAGCGGGGGCAGGTACGGGGAGCTGTTTTTT.

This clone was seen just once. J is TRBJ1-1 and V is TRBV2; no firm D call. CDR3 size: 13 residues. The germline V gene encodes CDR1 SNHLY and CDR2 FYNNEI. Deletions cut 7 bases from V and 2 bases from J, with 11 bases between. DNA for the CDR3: TGTGCCAGCACCACCGAGATTAACACTGAAGCTTTCTTT. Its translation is CASTTEINTEAFF.

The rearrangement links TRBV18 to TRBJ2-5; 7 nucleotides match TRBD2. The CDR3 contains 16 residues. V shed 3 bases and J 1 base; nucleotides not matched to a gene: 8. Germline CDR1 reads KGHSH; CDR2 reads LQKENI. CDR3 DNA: TGTGCCAGCTCACCCGACGTAGCGGGTTTCCAAGAGACCCAGTACTTC. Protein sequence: CASSPDVAGFQETQYF.

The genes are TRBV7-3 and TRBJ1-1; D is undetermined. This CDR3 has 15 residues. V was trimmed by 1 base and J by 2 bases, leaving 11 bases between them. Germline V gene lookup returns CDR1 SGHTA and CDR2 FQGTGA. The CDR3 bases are TGTGCCAGCAGCTTAATGGGAGGGTTTAACACTGAAGCTTTCTTT. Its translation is CASSLMGGFNTEAFF.

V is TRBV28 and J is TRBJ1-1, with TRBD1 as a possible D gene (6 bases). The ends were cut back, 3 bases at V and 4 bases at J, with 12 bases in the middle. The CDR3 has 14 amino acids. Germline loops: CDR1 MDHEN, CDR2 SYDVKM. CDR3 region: CASSLYRAGTEAFF. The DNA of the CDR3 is TGTGCCAGCAGTTTGTACAGGGCGGGCACTGAAGCTTTCTTT.

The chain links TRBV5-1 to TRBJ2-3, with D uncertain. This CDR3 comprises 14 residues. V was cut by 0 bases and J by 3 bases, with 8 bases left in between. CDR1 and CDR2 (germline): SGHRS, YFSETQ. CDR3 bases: TGCGCCAGCAGCTTGGACCCTTTGACAGATACGCAGTATTTT. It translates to CASSLDPLTDTQYF.

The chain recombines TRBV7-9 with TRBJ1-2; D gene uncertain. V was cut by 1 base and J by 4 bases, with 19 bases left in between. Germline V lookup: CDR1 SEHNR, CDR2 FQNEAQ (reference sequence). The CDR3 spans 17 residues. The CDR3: CASSLGPFAGNFYGYTF. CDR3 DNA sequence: TGTGCCAGCAGCTTAGGCCCATTTGCGGGAAACTTCTATGGCTACACCTTC.

The CDR3 sequence is CASSEARRNYQPQHF. The CDR3 coding sequence is TGTGCCAGCAGTGAAGCGAGAAGAAACTATCAGCCCCAGCATTTT. The chain couples TRBV6-1 to TRBJ1-5, with D hard to call. The V gene lost 0 bases and the J gene lost 5 bases, with 11 bases spanning the gap. The CDR3 extends over 15 amino acids. CDR1 is MNHNS and CDR2 is SASEGT in the germline V gene.